This entry lists 8 T cell receptor beta chains sequenced from one sample in a study of blood T cell repertoires in COVID-19 (dated by TCRdb to 2020 to 2022). Library preparation was by the immunoSEQ multiplex PCR assay. This is the immuneACCESS table as TCRdb keeps it, with only in-frame sequences that have V and J called. A part of the clones is gone; compared with another copy, unresolved V genes explain less than half, and the rest is unexplained. This sample is represented by over 200,000 clones; 90% of them were singletons. The ten largest account for less than 3.5% of the sample. What was sequenced was peripheral blood. The receptors derive from a man younger than 45 with COVID-19, enrolled during active disease.

Only one count was recorded for this clone. The chain is built from TRBV19 and TRBJ1-4, with TRBD1 matching over 9 bases. Germline values: CDR1 LNHDA, CDR2 SQIVND (reference sequence). There are 16 residues in the CDR3. The V gene end was trimmed by 3 bases and the J gene end by 5 bases; junction bases not matched to a gene: 7. The CDR3 DNA reads TGTGCCAGTAGTATCTCTCCGGGACAGGGAAATGAAAAACTGTTTTTT. Its translation: CASSISPGQGNEKLFF. The full variable domain, its missing parts supplied by reference TRBV19 and TRBJ1-4, is DGGITQSPKYLFRKEGQNVTLSCEQNLNHDAMYWYRQDPGQGLRLIYYSQIVNDFQKGDIAEGYSVSREKKESFPLTVTSAQKNPTAFYLCASSISPGQGNEKLFFGSGTQLSVL.

This chain links TRBV6-2 or TRBV6-3 with TRBJ2-7; D unclear. Germline assignment: CDR1 MNHEY and CDR2 SVGEGT. V was trimmed by 2 bases and J by 4 bases, leaving 9 bases between them. The CDR3 is made up of 13 amino acids. The CDR3 loop is CASSYPKSYEQYF. In DNA form, the CDR3 reads TGTGCCAGCAGTTACCCGAAGAGTTACGAGCAGTACTTC.

The V call is TRBV19, the J call TRBJ1-2; no reliable D call. Germline V gene sequence: CDR1 LNHDA, CDR2 SQIVND (reference sequence). V was pared by 7 bases and J by 1 base, with 10 bases between. This CDR3 contains 13 residues. This CDR3 is CASTKDLNYGYTF. CDR3 nucleotide sequence: TGTGCCAGTACTAAAGATCTTAACTATGGCTACACCTTC.

The chain has TRBV6-5 and TRBJ1-6, with TRBD1 matching over 9 bases. V lost 2 bases to trimming and J lost 5 bases; unmatched junction nucleotides: 1. The germline V gene has CDR1 MNHEY and CDR2 SVGAGI. This CDR3 is 15 amino acids long. As DNA, the CDR3 is TGTGCCAGCAGTTACGGGACAGGGAATAATTCACCCCTCCACTTT. It yields the protein CASSYGTGNNSPLHF.

The V call is TRBV7-3, the J call TRBJ1-3; TRBD1 agrees at 9 bases. V lost 5 bases to trimming and J lost 2 bases; unmatched junction nucleotides: 4. The germline gives CDR1 SGHTA, CDR2 FQGTGA. The CDR3 has 15 amino acids. In DNA form, the CDR3 reads TGTGCCAGCAGCCCCGGACAGGGGACTGGAAACACCATATATTTT. Translation gives CASSPGQGTGNTIYF.

The chain recombines TRBV27 with TRBJ2-3; TRBD2 matches 13 bases. CDR1 is MNHEY, CDR2 SMNVEV, per germline (reference sequence). The ends lost 2 bases at V and 8 bases at J; junction bases unmatched: 7. The CDR3 contains 16 residues. The CDR3 sequence is CASSLVTSGGHGTQYF. The CDR3 nucleotides are TGTGCCAGCAGTTTAGTGACTAGCGGGGGGCATGGTACGCAGTATTTT.

This sequence joins TRBV19 and TRBJ2-2, with TRBD1 matching over 7 bases. Germline CDR1 LNHDA, CDR2 SQIVND (reference sequence). The CDR3 runs 12 residues. Trimming removed 10 bases from V and 3 bases from J; junction bases left unmatched: 2. CDR3 region: CAITGDTGELFF. The CDR3 DNA reads TGTGCCATTACAGGGGACACCGGGGAGCTGTTTTTT.

The chain is built from TRBV7-2 and TRBJ2-7; D gene ambiguous. In germline, CDR1 is SGHTA, CDR2 FQGNSA. V lost 4 bases and J 2 bases, leaving 18 bases between the germline ends. The CDR3 length is 16 residues. As DNA, the CDR3 is TGTGCCAGCAGCTCTAGAGTAGGATTACCCCCCTACGAGCAGTACTTC. This translates into CASSSRVGLPPYEQYF. Variable domain in full (rest from reference TRBV7-2 and TRBJ2-7): GAGVSQSPSNKVTEKGKDVELRCDPISGHTALYWYRQSLGQGLEFLIYFQGNSAPDKSGLPSDRFSAERTGGSVSTLTIQRTQQEDSAVYLCASSSRVGLPPYEQYFGPGTRLTVT.